The 16 T cell receptor beta chains below all came from one sample that was sequenced in a study of shared clonotypes between healthy human individuals. The protocol was immunoSEQ multiplex PCR, while the TCRdb copy is restricted to in-frame clones and leaves out a portion. Of 2 million to 2.5 million clones in the sample, 92% were seen once. Material: naive CD4+ T cells from PBMCs. Sample subset: CD45RA+ positively selected. The source is a young man in good health. Some clones in this sample may be carry-over from other donors' samples.

V usage is TRBV2 and J usage is TRBJ2-7; D might be TRBD2 (5 bases). Looked up from germline, CDR1 is SNHLY and CDR2 is FYNNEI. V was clipped by 6 bases and J by 7 bases, with 16 bases between them. The CDR3 loop spans 13 amino acids. The CDR3 region is CASSPSPGWEQYF. In DNA form, the CDR3 reads TGTGCCAGCAGCCCAAGCCCGGGGTGGGAGCAGTACTTC. The whole variable domain, filled in from reference TRBV2 and TRBJ2-7, reads EPEVTQTPSHQVTQMGQEVILRCVPISNHLYFYWYRQILGQKVEFLVSFYNNEISEKSEIFDDQFSVERPDGSNFTLKIRSTKLEDSAMYFCASSPSPGWEQYFGPGTRLTVT.

J is TRBJ1-4 and V is TRBV19; TRBD1 agrees at 7 bases. This CDR3 contains 13 residues. Germline CDR1 reads LNHDA; CDR2 reads SQIVND (reference sequence). V dropped 10 bases and J dropped 7; count of bases not matched to a gene: 9. The CDR3 is CATQGQLGEKLFF. Here the CDR3 DNA reads TGTGCCACCCAGGGACAGTTGGGTGAAAAACTGTTTTTT. Drawing the rest from reference TRBV19 and TRBJ1-4, the complete variable domain is DGGITQSPKYLFRKEGQNVTLSCEQNLNHDAMYWYRQDPGQGLRLIYYSQIVNDFQKGDIAEGYSVSREKKESFPLTVTSAQKNPTAFYLCATQGQLGEKLFFGSGTQLSVL.

About this clone: The identical CDR3 is also encoded by other nucleotide sequences in the sample. The rearrangement joins TRBV6-5 to TRBJ1-1; D not certain. V shed 3 bases and J shed 2 bases, with 7 bases lying between them. The CDR3 totals 13 residues. Germline CDR1 is MNHEY and CDR2 is SVGAGI. The CDR3 DNA follows: TGTGCCAGCAGTTATAGGGTCAACACTGAAGCTTTCTTT. Residues: CASSYRVNTEAFF.

This sequence joins TRBV30 and TRBJ2-6; tentatively, D is TRBD1 (5 bases). The CDR3 runs to 19 residues. Trimming stripped 0 bases from V and 0 bases from J, with 18 bases between. Germline lookup yields CDR1 GTSNPN and CDR2 SVGIG (reference sequence). Here the CDR3 reads CAWSVRSQGFPSGANVLTF. CDR3 sequence (DNA): TGTGCCTGGAGTGTACGGTCCCAGGGCTTCCCCTCTGGGGCCAACGTCCTGACTTTC.

J is TRBJ1-4 and V is TRBV7-8; 7 bases line up with TRBD1. Trimming removed 5 bases from V and 8 bases from J; junction bases left unmatched: 5. CDR1 and CDR2 (germline): SGHVS, FQNEAQ. The length of the CDR3 is 13 residues. The CDR3 region has the DNA TGTGCCAGCAGCCTCAAACAGGGGGAAAAACTGTTTTTT. Its translation is CASSLKQGEKLFF.

This chain links TRBV12-5 with TRBJ2-5; TRBD2 might be the D (6 bases). V was shortened by 11 bases and J by 2 bases, with 12 bases between the two germline ends. The CDR3 is 12 amino acids. Germline CDR1 reads LGHNT; CDR2 reads FRNRAP. The DNA for the CDR3 is TGTGCTTCGAGCGGGCTGCAAGAGACCCAGTACTTC. This encodes CASSGLQETQYF. Complete variable domain (other parts from reference TRBV12-5 and TRBJ2-5): DARVTQTPRHKVTEMGQEVTMRCQPILGHNTVFWYRQTMMQGLELLAYFRNRAPLDDSGMPKDRFSAEMPDATLATLKIQPSEPRDSAVYFCASSGLQETQYFGPGTRLLVL.

Of note for this clone: Different DNA sequences within this sample yield the same CDR3. The chain uses TRBV5-1 and TRBJ2-7, with 15 bases identical to TRBD2. Per the germline V gene, CDR1 is SGHRS and CDR2 is YFSETQ. V shed 4 bases and J 1 base; nucleotides not matched to a gene: 3. The CDR3 covers 16 residues. This CDR3 is CASSLGLAGGSYEQYF. CDR3 nucleotides: TGCGCCAGCAGCCTCGGACTAGCGGGAGGGTCCTACGAGCAGTACTTC. The full variable domain, rest sourced from reference TRBV5-1 and TRBJ2-7, is KAGVTQTPRYLIKTRGQQVTLSCSPISGHRSVSWYQQTPGQGLQFLFEYFSETQRNKGNFPGRFSGRQFSNSRSEMNVSTLELGDSALYLCASSLGLAGGSYEQYFGPGTRLTVT.

The chain has TRBV5-1 and TRBJ2-5; D is unresolved. Germline V gives CDR1 SGHRS, CDR2 YFSETQ. Trimming left V 4 bases short and J 2 bases short, with 15 bases between. The CDR3 length is 15 residues. The CDR3 loop reads CASSHPLGRQETQYF. The CDR3 bases are TGCGCCAGCAGCCATCCCTTGGGCAGACAAGAGACCCAGTACTTC.

Notes on this clone: The sample has other DNA sequences that encode this CDR3 too. The chain carries TRBV6-1 and TRBJ2-3, with no clear D. Between the trimmed V and J ends, which lost 1 base and 3 bases, there was a span of 5 bases. Germline V lookup: CDR1 MNHNS, CDR2 SASEGT. The CDR3 consists of 13 residues. In nucleotides, the CDR3 is TGTGCCAGCAGTGAAGAAAGGACAGATACGCAGTATTTT. The encoded protein is CASSEERTDTQYF.

This chain joins TRBV6-1 and TRBJ1-5; TRBD1 matches 9 bases. Germline CDR1 is MNHNS and CDR2 is SASEGT. The CDR3 covers 16 residues. V lost 4 bases to trimming and J lost 0 bases; unmatched junction nucleotides: 4. CDR3 in DNA: TGTGCCAGCAGTGGGGACAGGGTCTATAGCAATCAGCCCCAGCATTTT. It codes for CASSGDRVYSNQPQHF.

This chain uses TRBV21-1 with TRBJ1-2; TRBD1, the D gene given by the table, was not confirmed from the DNA. TRBV21-1 is a listed pseudogene. The CDR3 runs to 13 residues. The CDR3 loop is CASSKWAVYGYTF. In DNA, the CDR3 is TGTGCCAGCAGCAAATGGGCAGTATATGGCTACACCTTC.

A word on this clone: The sample holds other DNA sequences that translate to the same CDR3. This sequence joins TRBV28 and TRBJ2-3; D gene unclear. The CDR3 is 12 amino acids. V was shortened by 6 bases and J by 1 base, with 5 bases between the two germline ends. Germline assignment: CDR1 MDHEN and CDR2 SYDVKM. The CDR3 DNA follows: TGTGCCAGCAGAGCTGGCACAGATACGCAGTATTTT. It codes for CASRAGTDTQYF.

This chain links TRBV5-1 with TRBJ2-5; no reliable D call. This CDR3 is 14 amino acids long. Germline V gene data show CDR1 as SGHRS and CDR2 as YFSETQ. V was pared by 2 bases and J by 2 bases, with 10 bases between. The CDR3, as DNA: TGCGCCAGCAGCTTCCGGACGGAACAAGAGACCCAGTACTTC. It encodes CASSFRTEQETQYF.

This clone was seen just once. The chain links TRBV5-1 to TRBJ1-2; 9 nucleotides match TRBD1. Germline trimming cut 0 bases from V and 4 bases from J; bases unmatched to any gene: 13. CDR3 length: 18 residues. Germline lookup yields CDR1 SGHRS and CDR2 YFSETQ. The CDR3 loop reads CASSLDSRTGVPSYGYTF. DNA for the CDR3: TGCGCCAGCAGCTTGGATTCCAGGACAGGGGTCCCATCCTATGGCTACACCTTC. Full variable domain (rest looked up from reference TRBV5-1 and TRBJ1-2): KAGVTQTPRYLIKTRGQQVTLSCSPISGHRSVSWYQQTPGQGLQFLFEYFSETQRNKGNFPGRFSGRQFSNSRSEMNVSTLELGDSALYLCASSLDSRTGVPSYGYTFGSGTRLTVV.

The CDR3 sequence: CASSLGGRGTEAFF. Here the CDR3 DNA reads TGTGCCAGCAGCTTGGGAGGCAGGGGGACTGAAGCTTTCTTT. The rearrangement joins TRBV5-4 to TRBJ1-1; TRBD1 matches at 7 bases. After removal of 0 bases from V and 5 bases from J, the junction contained 4 bases not matched to a gene. The CDR3 contains 14 residues. Per the germline V gene, CDR1 is SGHNT and CDR2 is YYREEE (reference sequence).

This chain links TRBV28 with TRBJ2-7, with TRBD1 matching 9 bases. The length of the CDR3 is 15 residues. Germline CDR1 MDHEN, CDR2 SYDVKM. V shed 4 bases and J 5 bases; nucleotides not matched to a gene: 9. CDR3 in amino acids: CASSSSGTGPHEQYF. CDR3 bases: TGTGCCAGCAGTTCATCCGGGACAGGGCCCCACGAGCAGTACTTC.